One T cell receptor beta chain is described in this entry. This record belongs to a study of blood T cell repertoires in COVID-19. Study information: The origin of the acute and convalescent COVID-19 samples was the United States, Italy and Spain. PBMCs, B-cell-depleted T cells, or T cells were the source of the cDNA or gDNA that made up the material.

Germline assignment: CDR1 ENHRY and CDR2 SYGVKD. The CDR3 length is 15 residues. V was clipped by 6 bases and J by 3 bases, with 15 bases between them. In the original processing: Amplification from reference gene primers served as the basis for estimated nucleated cell counts. Libraries were prepared by immunoSEQ multiplex PCR; TCRdb keeps only in-frame clonotypes and omits some of them. V, J and clone size are taken as reported in that table, and D and trimming were inferred from the DNA itself. There are fewer than 300,000 clones in the sample; 90% to 95% occur only once, and approximately 2.1% lies in the top ten.

The clonotype originates from a woman in her 30s with COVID-19, enrolled during active disease. The genes are TRBV10-3 and TRBJ2-1; weak D call: TRBD1 (5 bases). The sample comprised peripheral blood. This CDR3 reads CAIRGDRPGYNEQFF. The CDR3 region has the DNA TGTGCCATCAGGGGTGACAGACCTGGCTACAATGAGCAGTTCTTC.